The T cell receptor (beta chain) under discussion was sequenced for a study of T cell repertoires in cytomegalovirus infection. General observations from the study: Totalled public TCR beta family frequency picked out people who carried CMV plus the relevant HLA.

J lost 12 bases, V lost 6 bases, and 11 bases had no gene match. CDR1 DFQATT and CDR2 SNEGSKA come from the germline V gene (reference sequence). The CDR3 has 11 residues. About this clonotype itself: No antigen is known for it.

TCRdb reprocessed the reads via MiXCR and lists one record per CDR3 protein. Of 200,000 to 250,000 distinct CDR3 sequences in the sample, roughly 20% were seen once. Sequenced material: CD8+ T cells from PBMCs. The sequence derives from a human donor in good health (CMV status not recorded). Some clones in this sample may be carry-over from other donors' samples. This chain joins TRBV20-1 and TRBJ2-7; 7 positions agree with TRBD2. The CDR3 DNA is TGCAGTGCAAGTCCCGGGACTACGACGTACTTC. Its protein is CSASPGTTTYF.